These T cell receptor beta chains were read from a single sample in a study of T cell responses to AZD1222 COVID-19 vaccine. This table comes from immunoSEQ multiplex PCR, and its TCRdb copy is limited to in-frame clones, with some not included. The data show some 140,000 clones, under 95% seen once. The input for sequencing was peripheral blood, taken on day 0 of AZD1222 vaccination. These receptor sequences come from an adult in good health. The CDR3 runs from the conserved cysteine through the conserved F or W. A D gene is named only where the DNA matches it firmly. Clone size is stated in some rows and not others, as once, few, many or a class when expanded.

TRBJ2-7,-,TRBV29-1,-,CSVGVTPYEQYF,TGCAGCGTTGGGGTTACACCCTACGAGCAGTACTTC
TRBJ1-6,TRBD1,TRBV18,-,CASSPGTGDNSPLHF,TGTGCCAGCTCACCAGGGACAGGGGATAATTCACCCCTCCACTTT
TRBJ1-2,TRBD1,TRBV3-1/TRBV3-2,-,CASSQSGTGPANYGYTF,TGTGCCAGCAGCCAATCGGGGACAGGACCTGCTAACTATGGCTACACCTTC
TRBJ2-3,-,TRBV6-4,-,CASSLEGGVSTDTQYF,TGTGCCAGCAGCCTTGAGGGGGGGGTGAGCACAGATACGCAGTATTTT
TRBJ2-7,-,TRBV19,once,CASSLRQSSYEQYF,TGTGCCAGTAGTCTCCGCCAGAGCTCCTACGAGCAGTACTTC
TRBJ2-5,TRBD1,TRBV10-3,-,CAISEGGQGQETQYF,TGTGCCATCAGTGAAGGGGGACAGGGTCAAGAGACCCAGTACTTC
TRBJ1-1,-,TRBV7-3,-,CASSPRSGAEKAFF,TGTGCCAGCAGCCCGAGATCGGGGGCTGAGAAAGCTTTCTTT
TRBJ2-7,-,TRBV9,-,CASSVEGHSYEQYF,TGTGCCAGCAGCGTAGAGGGACACTCCTACGAGCAGTACTTC
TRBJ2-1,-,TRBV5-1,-,CASSRGAGGLEQFF,TGCGCCAGCAGCCGGGGGGCAGGGGGCCTTGAGCAGTTCTTC
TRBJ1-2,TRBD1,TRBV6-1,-,CASSAPGQGALDGYTF,TGTGCCAGCAGTGCTCCCGGACAGGGGGCGTTAGATGGCTACACCTTC
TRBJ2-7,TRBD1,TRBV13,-,CASSRLQGLYEQYF,TGTGCCAGCAGCCGCCTACAGGGGTTATACGAGCAGTACTTC
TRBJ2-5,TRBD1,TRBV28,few,CASVTGTGWETQYF,TGTGCCAGCGTAACCGGGACAGGGTGGGAGACCCAGTACTTC
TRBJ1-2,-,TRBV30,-,CAWRAWRDRYGYTF,TGTGCCTGGAGGGCTTGGAGGGACCGCTATGGCTACACCTTC
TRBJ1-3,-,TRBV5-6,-,CASSLISGAGNTIYF,TGTGCCAGCAGCTTGATATCGGGGGCGGGAAACACCATATATTTT
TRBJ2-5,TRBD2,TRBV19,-,CASSTPRERGGQETQYF,TGTGCCAGTAGTACCCCCCGGGAGCGGGGGGGCCAAGAGACCCAGTACTTC
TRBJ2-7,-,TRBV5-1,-,CASRIPGQLHEQYF,TGCGCCAGCAGAATCCCGGGACAACTCCACGAGCAGTACTTC